Listed below are T cell receptor beta chains from one sample, sequenced in a study of T cell responses to AZD1222 COVID-19 vaccine. Sequencing was performed with immunoSEQ multiplex PCR; in TCRdb, only in-frame clones are kept and a portion is missing. The table lists 250,000 to 300,000 clones, 90% to 95% of them singletons. Specimen: peripheral blood, collected 28 days after the second AZD1222 dose. These receptor sequences come from an adult who received the AZD1222 COVID-19 vaccine. Both conserved end residues are part of each CDR3. Not all rows give a size; the values are once, few, many and, for expanded clones, a class.

clone_size j_call v_call cdr3_aa
- TRBJ1-1 TRBV5-1 CASSHQGASNTEAFF
few TRBJ1-1 TRBV4-1 CASSPRPDKNTEAFF
- TRBJ1-1 TRBV7-2 CASSSGTGLRGTEAFF
few TRBJ2-7 TRBV5-4 CASSPPQGGGPQYF
- TRBJ2-1 TRBV4-2 CASSQPVSGGTSYNEQFF
- TRBJ2-1 TRBV7-2 CASSLGQPIYNEQFF
- TRBJ1-1 TRBV7-9 CASSLRQGVENTEAFF
- TRBJ1-5 TRBV6-2/TRBV6-3 CASSREGNQPQHF
- TRBJ1-2 TRBV4-2 CASSQVAALARYGYTF
- TRBJ2-7 TRBV6-5 CASSYSKGVQYF
- TRBJ2-1 TRBV12-3/TRBV12-4 CASSFLGKQFF
once TRBJ2-3 TRBV30 CAWSRADTQYF
- TRBJ2-7 TRBV7-2 CASSQGARMVYEQYF
- TRBJ1-1 TRBV5-4 CASSHPRGENTEAFF
- TRBJ1-1 TRBV5-1 CASSQGGHLNTEAFF